This T cell receptor beta chain originates from a study of OX40 agonist ivuxolimab in advanced cancers. Study summary: With a range of roughly 20 to 80, age averaged about 58 years, and about 82% were male. Of the participants, 40% had some prior anti-PD-1, anti-PD-L1 or anti-CTLA-4 therapy, which was allowed. Broader study findings: Expanded clones tended on average to be more numerous among CD8+ T cells than CD4+. There were also nonresponders showing low normalized T-cell clonal expansion.

The method was immunoSEQ multiplex PCR; TCRdb's version includes in-frame clones alone and lacks a portion of them. In the table there are fewer than 130,000 clones, roughly 89% of which are singletons. Points on this clone: Its antigen remains unknown.

V shed 5 bases, J shed 3 bases, and the junction held 3 bases outside the gene matches. From germline, CDR1 is SGHNT and CDR2 YENEEA. CDR3 size: 13 residues. V usage is TRBV11-3 and J usage is TRBJ2-5, with 7 bases lining up with TRBD1. This clonotype was obtained from an adult with an advanced solid tumor such as melanoma, head and neck, liver or kidney cancer. The sample consisted of CD4+ or CD8+ T cells sorted from blood, taken in a trial of the OX40 agonist ivuxolimab. The CDR3 region is CASSPGTEETQYF. DNA for the CDR3: TGTGCCAGCAGCCCTGGGACAGAAGAGACCCAGTACTTC.